A single sample gave rise to the 14 T cell receptor beta chains below, sequenced in a study of cytomegalovirus exposure and HLA in healthy donors. PCR involved 60 Vbeta and 13 Jbeta primers. Sequenced by immunoSEQ multiplex PCR; TCRdb stores in-frame clones only, minus some. The sample holds about 150,000 clones, about four fifths seen once. The sequencing sample was made of PBMCs. Source of these receptors: a boy between 2 and 10 years old in good health and CMV-seronegative.

V usage is TRBV6-5 and J usage is TRBJ2-3; TRBD1 might be the D (6 bases). In germline, CDR1 is MNHEY, CDR2 SVGAGI. This CDR3 contains 13 residues. V was cut by 6 bases and J by 9 bases, with 16 bases left in between. CDR3 loop: CASSRGQTGTQYF. CDR3 DNA: TGTGCCAGCAGCCGAGGACAGACAGGCACGCAGTATTTT.

V gene TRBV18 combines with J gene TRBJ2-1; 9 positions match TRBD2. The ends lost 4 bases at V and 12 bases at J; junction bases unmatched: 13. The CDR3 is made up of 15 amino acids. CDR1 is KGHSH and CDR2 is LQKENI in the germline V gene. The CDR3 region is CASSLGLALTRRQFF. In DNA, the CDR3 is TGTGCCAGCTCACTCGGACTAGCGCTTACCCGTAGGCAGTTCTTC.

V usage is TRBV19 and J usage is TRBJ1-2; 10 bases agree with TRBD1. The germline V gene encodes CDR1 LNHDA and CDR2 SQIVND (reference sequence). There are 14 residues in the CDR3. The V segment lost 7 bases and the J segment 8 bases; nucleotides outside the gene matches: 10. CDR3 DNA sequence: TGTGCCAGTACTGACAGGGGGCCTAGTGGGGGCTACACCTTC. It yields the protein CASTDRGPSGGYTF.

The gene calls are TRBV5-8 and TRBJ1-1; TRBD1 might be the D (5 bases). Germline V gives CDR1 SGHTS, CDR2 YDEGEE. V was clipped by 4 bases and J by 4 bases, with 14 bases between them. This CDR3 is built from 14 residues. CDR3 region: CASSPPGGGTEAFF. The DNA of the CDR3 is TGTGCCAGCAGCCCACCGGGGGGGGGCACTGAAGCTTTCTTT.

The CDR3 spells CASSPHRGLGEKLFF. CDR3 in DNA: TGTGCCAGCAGTCCACACAGGGGGCTAGGTGAAAAACTGTTTTTT. The chain combines TRBV6-5 with TRBJ1-4; 9 nucleotides line up with TRBD1. J lost 7 bases, V lost 5 bases, and 8 bases had no gene match. Germline assignment: CDR1 MNHEY and CDR2 SVGAGI. This CDR3 has 15 residues.

This chain links TRBV18 with TRBJ2-1; 8 nucleotides match TRBD1. The V and J ends lost 3 bases and 7 bases, in that order; junction bases with no gene match: 8. The CDR3 is 15 residues long. Germline CDR1 and CDR2: KGHSH and LQKENI. The CDR3 nucleotides read TGTGCCAGCTCACCCCGACAGGGGTTCATTAATGAGCAGTTCTTC. This translates into CASSPRQGFINEQFF. The entire variable domain, with the rest obtained from reference TRBV18 and TRBJ2-1, is as follows: NAGVMQNPRHLVRRRGQEARLRCSPMKGHSHVYWYRQLPEEGLKFMVYLQKENIIDESGMPKERFSAEFPKEGPSILRIQQVVRGDSAAYFCASSPRQGFINEQFFGPGTRLTVL.

V and J are TRBV20-1 and TRBJ2-1; D is uncertain. Per the germline V gene, CDR1 is DFQATT and CDR2 is SNEGSKA (reference sequence). This CDR3 region has 11 residues. Trimming cost V 1 base and J 10 bases, with 8 bases left between them. CDR3 bases: TGCAGTGCTAGAGTAGTATGGGAGCAGTTCTTC. This sequence encodes CSARVVWEQFF.

The chain has TRBV28 and TRBJ1-2, with a possible D match to TRBD1 (6 bases). Germline V gene lookup returns CDR1 MDHEN and CDR2 SYDVKM. Trimming cost V 4 bases and J 3 bases, with 15 bases left between them. The length of the CDR3 is 15 residues. In nucleotides, the CDR3 is TGTGCCAGCAGTTCCCCGGGACAATCTCACTATGGCTACACCTTC. Its translation is CASSSPGQSHYGYTF.

This rearrangement joins TRBV28 to TRBJ1-5; 7 positions agree with TRBD1. This CDR3 is 16 amino acids long. CDR1 and CDR2 from the germline V gene are MDHEN and SYDVKM. The junction had 8 bases not matched to a gene; V was cut back by 6 bases and J by 0 bases. CDR3: CASSWTGTDSNQPQHF. DNA for the CDR3: TGTGCCAGCAGCTGGACCGGGACAGATAGCAATCAGCCCCAGCATTTT.

This chain links TRBV28 with TRBJ1-1, with 8 bases lining up with TRBD1. Trimming removed 5 bases from V and 7 bases from J; junction bases left unmatched: 9. Germline values: CDR1 MDHEN, CDR2 SYDVKM. CDR3 length equals 14 residues. CDR3 protein: CASSLGQGRLEAFF. The CDR3 DNA reads as TGTGCCAGCAGTCTTGGACAGGGCCGACTTGAAGCTTTCTTT.

The chain uses TRBV11-3 and TRBJ1-1, with D hard to call. The ends were cut back, 2 bases at V and 0 bases at J, with 19 bases in the middle. Germline V gives CDR1 SGHNT, CDR2 YENEEA. CDR3 length equals 18 residues. The CDR3: CASSLSLPGVGMNTEAFF. The CDR3 bases are TGTGCCAGCAGCTTAAGTTTACCCGGGGTCGGCATGAACACTGAAGCTTTCTTT.

This clone appeared a few times. The V and J genes are TRBV4-2 and TRBJ2-3; 12 nucleotides align to TRBD2. Germline-derived CDR1 and CDR2 are LGHNA and YNFKEQ. The CDR3 length is 19 residues. V gave up 0 bases and J gave up 4 bases; unmatched junction bases: 11. The CDR3 reads CASSQEPRRLAGVPDTQYF. CDR3 sequence (DNA): TGTGCCAGCAGCCAAGAGCCCCGAAGACTAGCGGGAGTACCAGATACGCAGTATTTT.

The rearrangement joins TRBV19 to TRBJ2-1, with 10 positions matching TRBD2. Per germline, CDR1 LNHDA and CDR2 SQIVND (reference sequence). J was trimmed by 0 bases and V by 7 bases; bases with no gene match: 12. This CDR3 is 18 amino acids long. CDR3 amino acids: CASTPGGLAGASYNEQFF. The CDR3 nucleotides are TGTGCCAGTACCCCAGGTGGCCTAGCGGGAGCCTCCTACAATGAGCAGTTCTTC.

This clone has just a few counts. This chain joins TRBV6-1 and TRBJ2-1, with D unresolved. Germline V lookup: CDR1 MNHNS, CDR2 SASEGT. This CDR3 is 14 amino acids long. With 5 bases removed from V and 7 bases from J, the gap between germline ends came to 15 bases. CDR3 in DNA: TGTGCCAGCAGTAGTTCGGGTGCCTTAAATGAGCAGTTCTTC. As protein: CASSSSGALNEQFF.